This TCR beta chain was identified during a study of CD8 T cells in ankylosing spondylitis. TCRdb fed the 5' RACE reads into MiXCR, producing one record per CDR3 protein. Seen here are hundreds of thousands of distinct CDR3 sequences, 12% observed once, and the top ten hold about 6.8%. Germline lookup yields CDR1 DFQATT and CDR2 SNEGSKA (reference sequence). Trimming shortened V by 0 bases and J by 9 bases, and 15 bases separated the two germline ends. This CDR3 is 14 amino acids long. This clonotype was observed a few times. What it binds is not known. Findings of the study overall: Significantly higher representation of disease-linked clones was reported for matched ankylosing spondylitis synovial fluid. For ankylosing spondylitis blood, a TCR beta motif of 7 to 9 highly homologous variants appeared characteristic. In the blood and synovial fluid of reactive arthritis, some motif variants had been previously reported.

Sequencing input: blood, either unsorted or a sorted T cell fraction (not recorded which). This receptor was identified in a male donor with ankylosing spondylitis. The genes are TRBV20-1 and TRBJ2-1; perhaps TRBD1 as D (5 bases). The CDR3 bases are TGCAGTGCTAGAGAGCTCGCAGGGCTCGCTGAGCAGTTCTTC. Translating gives CSARELAGLAEQFF.